Listed below are T cell receptor beta chains from one sample, sequenced in a study of identical twins. Using its own MiXCR run on the 5' RACE reads, TCRdb lists one record per CDR3 protein. Counted here are 450,000 or so distinct CDR3 sequences, over 12% occurring once; the ten biggest clones make up approximately 0.52%. The same data also contributed to another study, on yellow fever vaccine responses in identical twins.

Source material: CD4+ T cells sorted from blood. All receptors derive from a woman under 30 in good health. The CDR3 runs from the conserved cysteine through the conserved F or W. D genes are given only for firm matches. Clone size is not always given. Where it is, it says once, few, many or a class for expanded clones.

D,J,V,size,DNA,CDR3
.,TRBJ1-2,TRBV7-9,few,TGTGCCAGCATCTCCGGACAGCATGGGGGCTCTAACTATGGCTACACCTTC,CASISGQHGGSNYGYTF
.,TRBJ1-1,TRBV7-6,.,TGTGCCAGCAGCTTAGCTGAAGCTTTCTTT,CASSLAEAFF
.,TRBJ2-5,TRBV7-2,.,TGTGCCAGCAGCCCACGAAGAAGGGGCGCCGGGGAGACCCAGTACTTC,CASSPRRRGAGETQYF
.,TRBJ2-5,TRBV7-9,.,TGTGCCAGCAGCCCCGGATACAGGGCAGAGACCCAGTACTTC,CASSPGYRAETQYF
.,TRBJ1-2,TRBV10-2,few,TGCGCCAGCAACGGACAGACCTATGGCTACACCTTC,CASNGQTYGYTF
.,TRBJ2-3,TRBV29-1,few,TGCAGCATGACGGGCTCCACAGATACGCAGTATTTT,CSMTGSTDTQYF
TRBD2,TRBJ2-2,TRBV6-1,.,TGTGCCAGCACCTCTCTCGGGGGGAGCACCGGGGAGCTGTTTTTT,CASTSLGGSTGELFF
TRBD2,TRBJ2-3,TRBV29-1,few,TGCAGCGTTGACCCCCCCCGAGGGAGGGGTACAGATACGCAGTATTTT,CSVDPPRGRGTDTQYF
TRBD2,TRBJ2-5,TRBV11-1,.,TGTGCCAGCAGCTCTCCGGGACTAGCGGGGGGGCCATTGATCGGGGAGACCCAGTACTTC,CASSSPGLAGGPLIGETQYF
TRBD2,TRBJ2-5,TRBV12-3/TRBV12-4,few,TGTGCCAGCAGTTTTAACCCCGGGACTAGCGGGAGTTCGACCCAGTACTTC,CASSFNPGTSGSSTQYF
TRBD2,TRBJ2-1,TRBV7-9,few,TGTGCCAGCAGCTTAGTGCTAGCGGGAGATGGGGGCAATGAGCAGTTCTTC,CASSLVLAGDGGNEQFF
.,TRBJ2-3,TRBV28,few,TGTGCCACCCTGCCCCCCCACGGGCAGGTCAGCACAGATACGCAGTATTTT,CATLPPHGQVSTDTQYF
TRBD1,TRBJ1-5,TRBV28,many,TGTGCCAGCAGTTTAGACAGGGCCCCGCGGCCCCAGCATTTT,CASSLDRAPRPQHF
.,TRBJ1-6,TRBV11-2,.,TGTGCCAGCAGCAAATTAGTCGGTTCACCCCTCCACTTT,CASSKLVGSPLHF
.,TRBJ2-3,TRBV28,.,TGTGCCAGCAGCATCGGCCTAATGCAGATTTATACGCAGTATTTT,CASSIGLMQIYTQYF
TRBD2,TRBJ2-7,TRBV7-2,few,TGTGCCAGCAGCTTAAAGTCGACTAGCGGGCCCTACGAGCAGTACTTC,CASSLKSTSGPYEQYF
TRBD2,TRBJ2-5,TRBV2,few,TGTGCCAGCAGGAACAGCGGGAGTTCGGGAGAGACCCAGTACTTC,CASRNSGSSGETQYF
TRBD2,TRBJ2-1,TRBV10-3,few,TGTGCCATCAGCCTAAGACTAGCGGGAGTGGACAATGAGCAGTTCTTC,CAISLRLAGVDNEQFF
TRBD1,TRBJ1-1,TRBV7-8,.,TGTGCCAGCAGCTACACGGACAGGGTGAACACTGAAGCTTTCTTT,CASSYTDRVNTEAFF
.,TRBJ1-1,TRBV6-2/TRBV6-3,.,TGTGCCAGCAGTTACTCTACGCCCAGTTTTGGCTATGAAGCTTTCTTT,CASSYSTPSFGYEAFF
.,TRBJ2-5,TRBV2,.,TGTGCCAGCAGGGAATCCGAAGAGACCCAGTACTTC,CASRESEETQYF
.,TRBJ2-3,TRBV7-2,.,TGTGCCAGCAGCAACTCAGATACGCAGTATTTT,CASSNSDTQYF
TRBD1,TRBJ1-2,TRBV20-1,few,TGCAGTGCCCCAGGACAGGGGGCGGACTATGGCTACACCTTC,CSAPGQGADYGYTF
.,TRBJ2-7,TRBV6-5,.,TGTGCCAGCAGTTACTCCCGCCTCCAGGGGTCCTACGAGCAGTACTTC,CASSYSRLQGSYEQYF
.,TRBJ2-1,TRBV5-1,few,TGCGCCAGCAGCTTGGTGGCTAGCGCCAATGAGCAGTTCTTC,CASSLVASANEQFF
.,TRBJ1-5,TRBV28,few,TGTGCCAGCAGGGTACAGGGCGGCGGCAATCAGCCCCAGCATTTT,CASRVQGGGNQPQHF
.,TRBJ2-5,TRBV7-3,few,TGTGCCAGCAGCCGTACCGGGACAAGCCAAGAGACCCAGTACTTC,CASSRTGTSQETQYF
TRBD2,TRBJ2-1,TRBV7-9,.,TGTGCCAGCAAAGCTCGGGGGGAGGGGACCTTCAATGAGCAGTTCTTC,CASKARGEGTFNEQFF
TRBD1,TRBJ1-2,TRBV3-1,.,TGTGCCAGCAGCCAAGTGCCAGGGGGCTTATATGGCTACACCTTC,CASSQVPGGLYGYTF
.,TRBJ2-1,TRBV15,.,TGTGCCACCAGCAGAGATATCGGGGGCATTGAGCAGTTCTTC,CATSRDIGGIEQFF
.,TRBJ1-1,TRBV7-2,.,TGTGCCAGCAGCTTAGTCGGTAGGTGGACCATGAACACTGAAGCTTTCTTT,CASSLVGRWTMNTEAFF
TRBD2,TRBJ2-4,TRBV28,few,TGTGCCAGCAGTTTTTGGACTAGCGGGAGTAAAAACATTCAGTACTTC,CASSFWTSGSKNIQYF
TRBD1,TRBJ2-1,TRBV5-1,many,TGCGCCAGCAGCTTGGCCGGGCAGGGGGCGAACAATGAGCAGTTCTTC,CASSLAGQGANNEQFF
TRBD2,TRBJ2-5,TRBV12-3/TRBV12-4,few,TGTGCCAGCAGCATAGGGACTAGCGGGAGTCAGACCCAGTACTTC,CASSIGTSGSQTQYF
.,TRBJ1-4,TRBV12-3/TRBV12-4,few,TGTGCCAGCAGCATTGGGGAGCTAGGGGAAAAACTGTTTTTT,CASSIGELGEKLFF
TRBD1,TRBJ2-3,TRBV7-2,few,TGTGCCAGCAGCCTTATGGGACAGCGCACAGATACGCAGTATTTT,CASSLMGQRTDTQYF
TRBD1,TRBJ1-2,TRBV27,.,TGTGCCAGCAGAGCGACAGGGAGAGAGGTTTCAACCTTC,CASRATGREVSTF
TRBD1,TRBJ2-2,TRBV6-2/TRBV6-3,.,TGTGCCAGCACCCAGACAGGGATCGGGGAGCTGTTTTTT,CASTQTGIGELFF
.,TRBJ2-7,TRBV29-1,few,TGCAGCGTCCCGTCCGGACCTTATGACGAGCAGTACTTC,CSVPSGPYDEQYF
TRBD2,TRBJ2-2,TRBV6-2/TRBV6-3,.,TGTGCCAGCAGTACATGGACTAGCGGGAGGGAGAACACCGGGGAGCTGTTTTTT,CASSTWTSGRENTGELFF
TRBD2,TRBJ2-7,TRBV5-1,many,TGCGCCAGCAGCAACGGGGGGACGGCCTACGAGCAGTACTTC,CASSNGGTAYEQYF
.,TRBJ2-2,TRBV5-5,few,TGTGCCAGCAGCTTACTTAGACAGATGAACACCGGGGAGCTGTTTTTT,CASSLLRQMNTGELFF
.,TRBJ2-1,TRBV19,.,TGTGCCAGTAGTCGGTTGAACAATGAGCAGTTCTTC,CASSRLNNEQFF